This passage covers 15 T cell receptor beta chains from one sample sequenced in a study of T cell responses to AZD1222 COVID-19 vaccine. The protocol was immunoSEQ multiplex PCR, while the TCRdb copy is restricted to in-frame clones and leaves out a portion. The sample gives 110,000 to 150,000 clones, approximately 94% of which show up once; approximately 9% is in the top ten. The sequencing here drew on peripheral blood, taken on day 0 of AZD1222 vaccination. These TCRs come from an adult in good health.

The CDR3 nucleotides read TGTGCCAGCAGTGACAGGGGGGGGAGAAATCAGCCCCAGCATTTT. As protein: CASSDRGGRNQPQHF. The V call is TRBV2, the J call TRBJ1-5; TRBD1 aligns across 7 bases. This CDR3 spans 15 amino acids. After removal of 3 bases from V and 4 bases from J, the junction contained 6 bases not matched to a gene. Germline V lookup: CDR1 SNHLY, CDR2 FYNNEI.

The rearrangement uses TRBV7-2 and TRBJ1-1; 9 bases are a match to TRBD1. Trimming removed 5 bases from V and 11 bases from J; junction bases left unmatched: 9. The CDR3 runs to 13 residues. The germline gives CDR1 SGHTA, CDR2 FQGNSA. In DNA, the CDR3 is TGTGCCAGCAGCCTGGCGGGACAGGGTATGGCTTTCTTT. Translating it yields CASSLAGQGMAFF.

This chain connects TRBV4-3 to TRBJ1-2, with unresolved D. CDR1 LGHNA and CDR2 YSLEER come from the germline V gene. This CDR3 region has 16 residues. V dropped 1 base and J dropped 8 bases, with 20 bases sitting between them. This chain's CDR3 is CASSQVEGSPTYGYTF. CDR3 nucleotide sequence: TGCGCCAGCAGCCAAGTCGAGGGAAGCCCTACCTACGGCTACACCTTC.

This chain uses TRBV5-4 with TRBJ1-2, with 7 bases matching TRBD1. V was clipped by 7 bases and J by 3 bases; unmatched bases: 6. The CDR3 contains 13 residues. Germline V lookup: CDR1 SGHNT, CDR2 YYREEE (reference sequence). DNA of the CDR3: TGTGCCAGCGGCTCCGGGACAGACTATGGCTACACCTTC. Residues: CASGSGTDYGYTF.

Concerning this clone itself: An end of the junction differs from the germline gene, which may be a read error. J is TRBJ1-5 and V is TRBV7-2; 7 bases fit TRBD1. The length of the CDR3 is 14 residues. CDR1 is SGHTA, CDR2 FQGNSA, per germline. As DNA, the CDR3 is TGTGCCAGCAGCTTGACAGGGAGTAATCAACCCCAGCATTTT. Translated: CASSLTGSNQPQHF.

This chain connects TRBV6-1 to TRBJ1-5, with D uncertain. Trimming took 3 bases from V and 7 from J, leaving 13 bases between them. Germline assignment: CDR1 MNHNS and CDR2 SASEGT. This CDR3 has 14 amino acids. The CDR3 loop is CASSDGPSGQPQHF. CDR3 in DNA: TGTGCCAGCAGTGACGGGCCTTCCGGACAGCCCCAGCATTTT.

This chain uses TRBV5-4 with TRBJ2-7, with TRBD1 matching 10 bases. This CDR3 comprises 14 residues. Germline V gene lookup returns CDR1 SGHNT and CDR2 YYREEE (reference sequence). V lost 0 bases to trimming and J lost 3 bases; unmatched junction nucleotides: 0. CDR3 in DNA: TGTGCCAGCAGCTTGGGGGACAGGGGCTACGAGCAGTACTTC. Translation: CASSLGDRGYEQYF.

This chain links TRBV3-1 (or the pseudogene TRBV3-2) with TRBJ2-3; D remains ambiguous. The germline V gene encodes CDR1 LGHDT and CDR2 YNNKEL (reference sequence). The V end was cut by 0 bases, the J end by 6 bases, with 4 bases between. The CDR3 runs 12 residues. Here the CDR3 DNA reads TGTGCCAGCAGCCAAGATAGGGATACGCAGTATTTT. The encoded protein is CASSQDRDTQYF.

A remark on this clone: The sample has other DNA sequences that encode this CDR3 too. The V and J genes are TRBV28 and TRBJ1-5, with D unresolved. The CDR3 runs to 13 residues. CDR1 and CDR2 from the germline V gene are MDHEN and SYDVKM. Deletions cut 2 bases from V and 7 bases from J, with 9 bases between. The DNA for the CDR3 is TGTGCCAGCAGTTTAGAGGGCCAGCAGCCCCAGCATTTT. This encodes CASSLEGQQPQHF.

This chain joins TRBV4-2 and TRBJ2-3, with D unresolved. The CDR3 sequence is 17 residues long. Trimming removed 0 bases at V and 0 bases at J, with 13 bases between. Germline lookup yields CDR1 LGHNA and CDR2 YNFKEQ. The CDR3 DNA reads TGTGCCAGCAGCCAAGATCTGGGCCCCGGCAGCACAGATACGCAGTATTTT. Translation gives CASSQDLGPGSTDTQYF.

The chain recombines TRBV28 with TRBJ2-3, with no clear D. CDR3 length: 13 amino acids. CDR1 is MDHEN, CDR2 SYDVKM, per germline. V was clipped by 11 bases and J by 2 bases, with 14 bases between them. CDR3 amino acids: CAHGTGSTDTQYF. Written as DNA, the CDR3 is TGTGCCCACGGTACGGGCTCCACAGATACGCAGTATTTT.

This chain links TRBV7-9 with TRBJ1-1; tentative D call: TRBD1 (6 bases). Germline V CDR1 and CDR2: SEHNR, FQNEAQ (reference sequence). V was cut by 6 bases and J by 3 bases, with 14 bases left in between. This CDR3 contains 14 residues. The CDR3 sequence is CASRFGGLDTEAFF. CDR3 in DNA: TGTGCCAGCAGGTTTGGGGGCCTGGACACTGAAGCTTTCTTT.

The J gene is TRBJ2-1, the V gene TRBV5-1; tentative D call: TRBD2 (5 bases). The CDR3 runs to 15 residues. In germline, CDR1 is SGHRS, CDR2 YFSETQ. V was shortened by 5 bases and J by 1 base, with 13 bases between the two germline ends. This CDR3 is CASRPEDGSYNEQFF. The CDR3 coding sequence is TGCGCCAGCAGGCCGGAGGATGGATCCTACAATGAGCAGTTCTTC. The full variable domain, in which reference TRBV5-1 and TRBJ2-1 provide the parts outside the CDR3, is KAGVTQTPRYLIKTRGQQVTLSCSPISGHRSVSWYQQTPGQGLQFLFEYFSETQRNKGNFPGRFSGRQFSNSRSEMNVSTLELGDSALYLCASRPEDGSYNEQFFGPGTRLTVL.

The rearrangement joins TRBV7-8 to TRBJ2-2; the D is unclear. The germline gives CDR1 SGHVS, CDR2 FQNEAQ. V lost 5 bases, J lost 6 bases, and 22 bases lay in between. This CDR3 is 17 amino acids long. This CDR3 is CASSESTGRHGAGELFF. The CDR3 DNA sequence: TGTGCCAGCAGCGAATCGACCGGACGGCATGGGGCCGGGGAGCTGTTTTTT.

This clone was recorded once. This rearrangement joins TRBV7-9 to TRBJ1-5, with D perhaps TRBD1 (5 bases). This CDR3 has 15 amino acids. Trimming pared 1 base from V and 6 bases from J, leaving 13 bases between. CDR1 and CDR2 (germline): SEHNR, FQNEAQ (reference sequence). The CDR3 reads CASSLGTGVGQPQHF. The CDR3 DNA follows: TGTGCCAGCAGCTTAGGTACGGGGGTGGGTCAGCCCCAGCATTTT. Full variable domain (rest looked up from reference TRBV7-9 and TRBJ1-5): DTGVSQNPRHKITKRGQNVTFRCDPISEHNRLYWYRQTLGQGPEFLTYFQNEAQLEKSRLLSDRFSAERPKGSFSTLEIQRTEQGDSAMYLCASSLGTGVGQPQHFGDGTRLSIL.